The TCR beta chain under discussion was sequenced for a study of T cell responses to AZD1222 COVID-19 vaccine (dated by TCRdb to the early 2020s). General notes on the study: Because spike-specific TCR depth and breadth did not differ between the two schedules, AZD1222 recipients who got a second dose at roughly 4 weeks were pooled with those who got a second dose at roughly 12 weeks. Trial participants were enrolled by age into 18-55, 56-69 and 70-plus year subgroups, with about 150, 28 and 57 TCR-sequenced participants respectively. TCR sequencing covered more than 230 trial participants: 207 given two doses of AZD1222 and around 25 given two doses of MenACWY control vaccine.

Sequences KGHDR (CDR1) and SFDVKD (CDR2) are obtained from the germline V gene. Including the terminal cysteine and phenylalanine, the CDR3 comprises 14 residues. The only DNA kept is the CDR3, 42 bases in frame from the first base. Cut back by 0 bases and 7 bases, the V and J ends lie 9 bases apart. The CDR3 regions of human TCRbeta chains were analyzed by immunosequencing. On the study's bioinformatics: Repertoire TCRs were matched against a reference library of SARS-CoV-2-specific TCRs generated with the MIRA antigen-specificity platform. Breadth was defined as the fraction of unique TCRs that were SARS-CoV-2-associated, and depth was defined as the fraction of total T cells that were SARS-CoV-2-associated. Each spike-specific TCR was assigned to its reactive spike region and to a CD4 or CD8 class using the MIRA data. Log10-transformed breadth and depth values were compared by one-way ANOVA with Sidak's multiple comparisons tests. Drawn from immuneACCESS, this table holds only the in-frame rearrangements with V and J called that TCRdb kept. Clones are partly lost; checked studies trace under half to an unresolved V gene and leave the rest unexplained. The DNA was the basis for D and trimming; V, J and clone size are from that table. The sample profile shows roughly 120,000 clones; around 94% of them were found once. The ten largest make up more than 2.5% of the sample.

Taken with the paper, the label for time point translates to: baseline before first vaccination. Vaccinee samples came from UK trials COV001 and COV002, including a single-blind randomized controlled phase 2/3 trial of AZD1222 (ChAdOx1 nCoV-19) in healthy adults. Trial participant PBMC samples were collected at day 0 and day 28 after the second dose for TCRbeta chain sequencing. This clone was detected only once. Which antigen it targets is not known. Base qualities are missing; no much larger clone stands one base away. Overall results and qualifications from the work: Participants were mostly white British and included more females than males, and it was suggested by the authors that clonal diversity may have been underestimated. CD4 TCRs associated with the vaccine covered the entire spike protein, and the dominant responses were in regions 160-218 and 743-854. Reportedly, almost half of the unique spike-specific TCRs recognized epitopes lying outside the regions that are mutated in the B.1.351 and B.1.1.7 variants. After two AZD1222 doses, spike-specific TCR breadth and depth were significantly higher than at day 0 and than in MenACWY recipients. Only five or six AZD1222 recipients were SARS-CoV-2 seropositive at baseline, limiting conclusions about previously exposed vaccinees. The 56-69-year group was small, and its depth increase did not reach significance, likely because of low power. Because no day 14 peak-response samples were available, the repertoires could be characterized only after the peak T cell response.

This TCR came from an adult in good health. The sample was peripheral blood, taken on day 0 of AZD1222 vaccination. The chain uses TRBV24-1 and TRBJ1-5; D gene: possibly TRBD1, on 6 matching bases. The CDR3 corresponds to CATSDLTGNQPQHF. The DNA reads as follows: TGTGCCACCAGTGATTTGACAGGGAACCAGCCCCAGCATTTT.